The 30 T cell receptor beta chains below come from one sample, sequenced in a study of T cell repertoires in cytomegalovirus infection. TCRdb itself ran the reads through MiXCR, one entry per CDR3 protein. The data contain approximately 730,000 distinct CDR3 sequences, 30% to 35% of them seen just once; the ten biggest clones take up roughly 20%. What these receptors recognize is not known. Sequenced here: cultured PBMCs, sampled from culture after CMV antigen stimulation. Receptors were obtained from a human donor in good health (CMV status not recorded). Some clones in this sample may be carry-over from other donors' samples.

The chain uses TRBV15 and TRBJ2-7; possibly TRBD2 for D (6 bases). Germline-derived CDR1 and CDR2 are LNHNV and YYDKDF (reference sequence). This CDR3 region has 17 residues. Trimming pared 0 bases from V and 7 bases from J, leaving 22 bases between. The CDR3 nucleotides read TGTGCCACCAGCAGAGATATAGCGGCCAGCGCTGGAGGGGAGCAGTACTTC. This translates into CATSRDIAASAGGEQYF.

This clonotype appeared a few times. The V and J genes are TRBV12-3 or TRBV12-4 and TRBJ1-1, with D possibly being TRBD1 (5 bases). The V and J ends lost 5 bases and 3 bases respectively, with 13 bases between them. The CDR3 has 14 amino acids. CDR3: CASSLRDLDTEAFF. The CDR3 DNA reads TGTGCCAGCAGTCTCCGGGACTTGGACACTGAAGCTTTCTTT.

In this sample, this clonotype turned up a few times. The chain employs TRBV7-9 and TRBJ2-7; D could derive from TRBD1 or TRBD2 (5 bases each). V dropped 5 bases and J dropped 3 bases, with 23 bases sitting between them. The CDR3 has 17 amino acids. Germline values: CDR1 SEHNR, CDR2 FQNEAQ (reference sequence). In DNA, the CDR3 is TGTGCCAGCAGCAGAGGGGCTGATCGGACCTCCCACTACGAGCAGTACTTC. It codes for CASSRGADRTSHYEQYF.

This chain connects TRBV7-2 to TRBJ2-1; 11 bases map to TRBD2. Trimming removed 5 bases from V and 3 bases from J; junction bases left unmatched: 3. The V gene's germline CDR1 is SGHTA and CDR2 FQGNSA. This CDR3 region has 15 residues. The CDR3, as DNA: TGTGCCAGCAGCGAGGGACTAGCGGTCTACAATGAGCAGTTCTTC. This gives the protein CASSEGLAVYNEQFF.

This clonotype was seen more than once but under ten times. The chain couples TRBV20-1 to TRBJ2-3; TRBD1 agrees at 10 bases. Germline CDR1 reads DFQATT; CDR2 reads SNEGSKA (reference sequence). V lost 0 bases and J lost 3; bases outside the gene matches: 3. The length of the CDR3 is 15 residues. This chain's CDR3 is CSARDPDRGTDTQYF. CDR3 coding DNA: TGCAGTGCTAGAGACCCGGACAGGGGGACAGATACGCAGTATTTT.

The count of this clonotype is one. The V gene is TRBV4-3, the J gene TRBJ2-1; a possible D gene is TRBD1 (6 bases). The length of the CDR3 is 15 residues. CDR1 and CDR2 (germline): LGHNA, YSLEER. The V end lost 4 bases, the J end lost 9 bases, and 19 bases lay between the germline ends. The CDR3 DNA is TGCGCCAGCAGCCGAGGACAGTTTGTTGGCTCTGAGCAGTTCTTC. It yields the protein CASSRGQFVGSEQFF.

The chain links TRBV20-1 to TRBJ1-3; 7 bases align to TRBD1. The germline gives CDR1 DFQATT, CDR2 SNEGSKA (reference sequence). CDR3 length equals 16 residues. Trimming took 4 bases from V and 0 from J; bases not matched to a gene: 9. The CDR3 spells CSATSWTGSSGNTIYF. CDR3 nucleotide sequence: TGCAGTGCTACAAGTTGGACAGGCAGCTCTGGAAACACCATATATTTT.

The rearrangement links TRBV7-6 to TRBJ1-2; TRBD1 matches 7 bases. Trimming removed 1 base from V and 0 bases from J; junction bases left unmatched: 5. The CDR3 contains 16 residues. CDR1 SGHVS and CDR2 FNYEAQ come from the germline V gene. In DNA, the CDR3 is TGTGCCAGCAGCTTAGGGGGGACAGCACCTAACTATGGCTACACCTTC. It translates to CASSLGGTAPNYGYTF.

This rearrangement joins TRBV20-1 to TRBJ2-5; 7 bases match TRBD2. The germline gives CDR1 DFQATT, CDR2 SNEGSKA (reference sequence). J lost 6 bases, V lost 6 bases, and 13 bases had no gene match. CDR3 length: 14 residues. This CDR3 reads CSANGGNQLQTQYF. The DNA for the CDR3 is TGCAGTGCCAACGGGGGGAACCAGTTGCAGACCCAGTACTTC.

This clonotype was seen once. V is TRBV24-1 and J is TRBJ2-2; D remains ambiguous. Germline CDR1 reads KGHDR; CDR2 reads SFDVKD. The CDR3 length is 14 residues. V was shortened by 4 bases and J by 1 base, with 6 bases between the two germline ends. The CDR3: CATSERKNTGELFF. The CDR3 DNA reads TGTGCCACCAGTGAACGAAAGAACACCGGGGAGCTGTTTTTT.

This chain joins TRBV6-6 and TRBJ2-5; D tentatively fits TRBD1 or TRBD2 (5 bases each). The CDR3 extends over 13 amino acids. The germline gives CDR1 MNHNY, CDR2 SVGAGI (reference sequence). V shed 6 bases and J shed 6 bases, with 14 bases lying between them. The CDR3 here is CASSPAGAKTQYF. The CDR3 DNA reads as TGTGCCAGCAGCCCCGCCGGGGCGAAGACCCAGTACTTC.

This clonotype has at least ten counts. This chain joins TRBV7-2 and TRBJ1-1, with D possibly TRBD1 on 5 matching bases. The V and J ends lost 2 bases and 5 bases respectively, with 15 bases between them. The CDR3 is 15 residues long. CDR1 and CDR2 from the germline V gene are SGHTA and FQGNSA. CDR3 residues: CASSLKMRSGTEAFF. The CDR3 nucleotides read TGTGCCAGCAGCTTAAAGATGAGGTCAGGGACTGAAGCTTTCTTT.

The V call is TRBV24-1, the J call TRBJ2-2; D uncertain. V was pared by 5 bases and J by 4 bases, with 7 bases between. In germline, CDR1 is KGHDR, CDR2 SFDVKD. The CDR3 is 13 residues long. CDR3 sequence reads: CATSAGFTGELFF. In DNA, the CDR3 is TGTGCCACCAGTGCTGGGTTCACCGGGGAGCTGTTTTTT.

This clonotype has just a few counts. In DNA form, the CDR3 reads TGTGCCAGCAGCCCGGACAGGGGCTATGAGCAGTTCTTC. Protein product: CASSPDRGYEQFF. The chain carries TRBV27 and TRBJ2-1, with TRBD1 identical over 9 bases. Germline assignment: CDR1 MNHEY and CDR2 SMNVEV (reference sequence). There are 13 residues in the CDR3. Unmatched junction bases numbered 5, after V lost 6 bases and J lost 8 bases.

CDR3 protein: CASSASTGMYYEQYF. The DNA of the CDR3 is TGTGCCAGCAGTGCTTCCACAGGAATGTACTACGAGCAGTACTTC. This rearrangement joins TRBV6-1 to TRBJ2-7; D possibly corresponds to TRBD1 (5 bases). CDR1 MNHNS and CDR2 SASEGT come from the germline V gene. V shed 4 bases and J shed 3 bases, with 16 bases lying between them. This CDR3 comprises 15 residues.

This clonotype was counted a few times. In nucleotides, the CDR3 is TGTGCCAGCAGTTACTCCGGGGTCGGGGCCGGCTCCTACAATGAGCAGTTCTTC. It is translated as CASSYSGVGAGSYNEQFF. The chain recombines TRBV6-6 with TRBJ2-1, with D perhaps assigned TRBD1 or TRBD2 (5 bases each). V was shortened by 0 bases and J by 0 bases, with 15 bases between the two germline ends. Germline V CDR1 and CDR2: MNHNY, SVGAGI (reference sequence). The CDR3 extends over 18 amino acids.

Points on this clonotype: A clone one base away is much larger, so this may be a read error. The chain joins TRBV7-2 to TRBJ1-1; D remains ambiguous. CDR1 is SGHTA and CDR2 is FQGNSA in the germline V gene. The CDR3 consists of 13 residues. CDR3 sequence reads: CARSLEMDTEAFF. The CDR3 DNA reads TGTGCCCGCAGCTTAGAGATGGACACTGAAGCTTTCTTT.

A few counts support this clonotype. The chain recombines TRBV6-1 with TRBJ1-1, with TRBD1 identical over 8 bases. Germline CDR1 reads MNHNS; CDR2 reads SASEGT. The length of the CDR3 is 13 residues. Trimming at V came to 7 bases and at J to 4 bases, leaving 5 bases not matched to a gene. The CDR3: CASTNRGVTEAFF. The CDR3 nucleotides are TGTGCCAGCACCAACAGGGGGGTCACTGAAGCTTTCTTT.

V is TRBV20-1 and J is TRBJ2-1; 10 bases line up with TRBD2. In germline, CDR1 is DFQATT, CDR2 SNEGSKA (reference sequence). The CDR3 is 14 amino acids. J lost 8 bases, V lost 1 base, and 5 bases had no gene match. The CDR3 DNA sequence: TGCAGTGCTAGAGTCCTAGCGGGAGTCTATGAGCAGTTCTTC. This sequence encodes CSARVLAGVYEQFF.

V gene TRBV6-2 or TRBV6-3 combines with J gene TRBJ1-1; a weak D match, TRBD1 (5 bases). This CDR3 has 17 amino acids. V was pared by 6 bases and J by 3 bases, with 23 bases between. Germline V gene sequence: CDR1 MNHEY, CDR2 SVGEGT. The CDR3 protein is CASSPWGFSTPDTEAFF. The DNA for the CDR3 is TGTGCCAGCAGCCCCTGGGGGTTCTCAACCCCGGACACTGAAGCTTTCTTT.

This clonotype was seen a handful of times. The chain joins TRBV19 to TRBJ1-6; D possibly corresponds to TRBD1 (5 bases). CDR1 is LNHDA and CDR2 is SQIVND in the germline V gene (reference sequence). There are 15 residues in the CDR3. V lost 7 bases to trimming and J lost 6 bases, with 16 bases between them. In nucleotides, the CDR3 is TGTGCCAGTAAAAGAGGGACGGGCAGTAATTCACCCCTCCACTTT. It codes for CASKRGTGSNSPLHF.

To note about this clonotype: The junction and the germline gene differ at one end; a read error may be behind it. The chain employs TRBV12-3 or TRBV12-4 and TRBJ2-3; tentative D call: TRBD2 (8 bases). CDR3 length: 14 residues. DNA for the CDR3: TGTGCCAGCAGTAGCGGGGGTCAGGGGGGTTTGGTACATTTT. This encodes CASSSGGQGGLVHF.

This chain uses TRBV19 with TRBJ2-1; 14 bases agree with TRBD2. Germline CDR1 and CDR2: LNHDA and SQIVND (reference sequence). This CDR3 is built from 17 residues. Trimming took 3 bases from V and 8 from J; bases not matched to a gene: 9. The CDR3 is CASSIGTSGGPFYEQFF. The CDR3 DNA sequence: TGTGCCAGTAGTATCGGGACTAGCGGGGGCCCTTTCTATGAGCAGTTCTTC.

The CDR3: CASSQTSRQFF. The CDR3 nucleotides are TGCGCCAGCAGCCAGACCTCAAGGCAGTTCTTC. The chain has TRBV4-1 and TRBJ2-1; no firm D call. Per germline, CDR1 MGHRA and CDR2 YSYEKL. The CDR3 spans 11 residues. The ends were cut back, 3 bases at V and 12 bases at J, with 9 bases in the middle.

The rearrangement links TRBV6-1 to TRBJ2-3; no clear D gene. The V gene's germline CDR1 is MNHNS and CDR2 SASEGT. Trimming shortened V by 0 bases and J by 6 bases, and 7 bases separated the two germline ends. The CDR3 sequence is 13 residues long. In nucleotides, the CDR3 is TGTGCCAGCAGTGAAGCGGCTAGGGATACGCAGTATTTT. This sequence encodes CASSEAARDTQYF.

V usage is TRBV10-2 and J usage is TRBJ2-3; no definite D call. The CDR3 contains 11 residues. Germline CDR1 reads WSHSY; CDR2 reads SAAADI. This chain's CDR3 is CAARSTDTQYF. CDR3 nucleotides: TGCGCAGCGAGGAGCACAGATACGCAGTATTTT.

The rearrangement uses TRBV4-3 and TRBJ1-1, with D perhaps TRBD1 (5 bases). This CDR3 has 13 amino acids. Looked up from germline, CDR1 is LGHNA and CDR2 is YSLEER. Trimming pared 4 bases from V and 6 bases from J, leaving 12 bases between. CDR3 DNA: TGCGCCAGCAGCCTCAGAAGGGGAGCTGAAGCTTTCTTT. It is translated as CASSLRRGAEAFF.

This clonotype occurred a few times. The V gene is TRBV4-2, the J gene TRBJ1-4; no reliable D call. This CDR3 spans 11 amino acids. The V end lost 4 bases, the J end lost 6 bases, and 3 bases lay between the germline ends. CDR1 is LGHNA and CDR2 is YNFKEQ in the germline V gene. The CDR3 DNA sequence: TGTGCCAGCAGCCCGGATGAAAAACTGTTTTTT. It codes for CASSPDEKLFF.

The chain employs TRBV5-6 and TRBJ1-2; no reliable D call. Trimming removed 2 bases from V and 3 bases from J, with 8 bases in between. Germline V gives CDR1 SGHDT, CDR2 YYEEEE. The CDR3 sequence is 13 residues long. CDR3 in DNA: TGTGCCAGCAGCTTTGACACGGACTATGGCTACACCTTC. It codes for CASSFDTDYGYTF.

There are many counts of this clonotype. The chain combines TRBV7-8 with TRBJ2-4, with D maybe TRBD2 (5 bases). Trimming stripped 7 bases from V and 1 base from J, with 11 bases between. This CDR3 has 14 residues. Germline V gene sequence: CDR1 SGHVS, CDR2 FQNEAQ. CDR3 protein: CASTPRGAKNIQYF. The CDR3 DNA reads TGTGCCAGCACCCCCCGAGGGGCCAAAAACATTCAGTACTTC.